Below, 24 T cell receptor beta chains from the same sample are listed, as sequenced in a study of Ad26.COV2.S vaccination and SARS-CoV-2 variants (dated by TCRdb to the early 2020s). Libraries were constructed by the immunoSEQ multiplex PCR assay. Here the immuneACCESS table is served through TCRdb, limited to in-frame sequences with V and J called. Missing clones are a known gap in these copies; in checked studies unresolved V genes cover under half, and the rest lacks a known reason. Recorded for this sample are over 450,000 clones; about nine tenths of them occurred a single time. The ten largest account for 1.5% to 2% of the sample. The treatment or condition label of this sample denotes: 15 to 20 received Ad26.COV2.S at low or high dose, single or two shots; 5 received placebo; per-sample allocation not given. Repertoires of vaccine and placebo recipients were sequenced from samples taken on day 63 after the first injection.

The sequences come from peripheral blood, collected in a trial of Ad26.COV2.S vaccine versus placebo. The receptors were sampled from a person aged 18-60 years who received the Ad26.COV2.S COVID-19 vaccine or a placebo.

The chain links TRBV4-3 to TRBJ1-2, with D hard to call. Germline values: CDR1 LGHNA, CDR2 YSLEER. The germline V and J ends were trimmed by 1 base and 3 bases, with 9 bases remaining between them. The CDR3 runs 14 residues. This chain's CDR3 is CASSQVSWDYGYTF. CDR3 DNA: TGCGCCAGCAGCCAAGTATCCTGGGACTATGGCTACACCTTC.

This sequence joins TRBV6-1 and TRBJ1-1; D is ambiguous. This CDR3 comprises 11 residues. The germline V gene has CDR1 MNHNS and CDR2 SASEGT. Trimming took off 2 bases at V and 10 bases at J, with 8 bases between the two ends. In DNA form, the CDR3 reads TGTGCCAGCAGTGAAATTCAAGGAGCTTTCTTT. Protein product: CASSEIQGAFF.

The chain employs TRBV9 and TRBJ2-5; 8 bases map to TRBD2. The CDR3 is made up of 15 amino acids. The junction had 6 bases not matched to a gene; V was cut back by 3 bases and J by 2 bases. The germline V gene encodes CDR1 SGDLS and CDR2 YYNGEE. The CDR3 protein is CASSAAGAPQETQYF. The CDR3 nucleotides are TGTGCCAGCAGCGCAGCGGGGGCCCCTCAAGAGACCCAGTACTTC.

The chain joins TRBV7-9 to TRBJ2-5; tentatively, D is TRBD1 or TRBD2 (5 bases each). V was shortened by 5 bases and J by 5 bases, with 18 bases between the two germline ends. The length of the CDR3 is 15 residues. Germline lookup yields CDR1 SEHNR and CDR2 FQNEAQ (reference sequence). The CDR3 is CASSPLRQGGETQYF. The DNA of the CDR3 is TGTGCCAGCAGCCCCTTAAGGCAGGGCGGGGAGACCCAGTACTTC.

The chain links TRBV6-5 to TRBJ2-5; 7 nucleotides line up with TRBD2. The CDR3 is made up of 14 amino acids. V shed 3 bases, J shed 4 bases, and the junction held 5 bases outside the gene matches. Germline V gene sequence: CDR1 MNHEY, CDR2 SVGAGI. The CDR3 DNA follows: TGTGCCAGCAGTTATTACGGGAGGCTAGAGACCCAGTACTTC. Translated, it gives CASSYYGRLETQYF.

Here the CDR3 reads CASSIGGTYTDTQYF. The CDR3 DNA reads as TGTGCCAGTAGTATAGGGGGGACCTACACAGATACGCAGTATTTT. J is TRBJ2-3 and V is TRBV19; D tentatively reads TRBD1 or TRBD2 (5 bases each). The CDR3 is 15 residues long. The germline gives CDR1 LNHDA, CDR2 SQIVND (reference sequence). V was trimmed by 1 base and J by 2 bases, leaving 10 bases between them.

The chain recombines TRBV6-5 with TRBJ2-3; a possible D gene is TRBD1 (6 bases). CDR3 length: 14 residues. Germline V lookup: CDR1 MNHEY, CDR2 SVGAGI. Trimming stripped 6 bases from V and 1 base from J, with 11 bases between. For the CDR3, the DNA is TGTGCCAGCAGGCAGACAGGCGGCACAGATACGCAGTATTTT. Translated: CASRQTGGTDTQYF.

The V gene is TRBV2, the J gene TRBJ1-4, with 7 nucleotides matching TRBD1. The length of the CDR3 is 14 residues. Germline-derived CDR1 and CDR2 are SNHLY and FYNNEI. V was clipped by 5 bases and J by 8 bases; unmatched bases: 8. This chain's CDR3 is CASSYDREGEKLFF. CDR3 DNA: TGTGCCAGCAGTTACGACAGGGAAGGCGAAAAACTGTTTTTT.

The chain employs TRBV7-8 and TRBJ2-7; the D gene is possibly TRBD2 (5 bases). The ends were cut back, 5 bases at V and 3 bases at J, with 11 bases in the middle. Per germline, CDR1 SGHVS and CDR2 FQNEAQ. There are 13 residues in the CDR3. The CDR3 DNA sequence: TGTGCCAGCAGCCGACTACCCATCTACGAGCAGTACTTC. Amino acid sequence: CASSRLPIYEQYF.

In its sample, this clone was seen once. This rearrangement joins TRBV9 to TRBJ1-5; D might be TRBD1 (6 bases). CDR1 and CDR2 (germline): SGDLS, YYNGEE. The CDR3 totals 12 residues. V was pared by 3 bases and J by 5 bases, with 6 bases between. The CDR3 protein is CASSAGDQPQHF. The CDR3 DNA reads as TGTGCCAGCAGCGCAGGGGATCAGCCCCAGCATTTT.

Concerning this clone: Other DNA sequences in the same sample also yield this CDR3. The V call is TRBV6-6, the J call TRBJ1-6; unclear D gene. This CDR3 is 14 amino acids long. The V end was cut by 6 bases, the J end by 4 bases, with 10 bases between. CDR1 is MNHNY, CDR2 SVGAGI, per germline (reference sequence). CDR3 amino acids: CASRGHSYNSPLHF. The CDR3, as DNA: TGTGCCAGCAGAGGTCACAGTTATAATTCACCCCTCCACTTT.

The V call is TRBV5-4, the J call TRBJ1-2, with D possibly matching TRBD1 (5 bases). CDR1 is SGHNT and CDR2 is YYREEE in the germline V gene (reference sequence). Trimming cost V 0 bases and J 0 bases, with 15 bases left between them. This CDR3 is 17 amino acids long. The CDR3 nucleotides read TGTGCCAGCAGCTTGGTGAGGGGCGGGGGGTCTAACTATGGCTACACCTTC. It specifies CASSLVRGGGSNYGYTF.

This clone was counted once. The chain has TRBV5-1 and TRBJ2-7; the match to TRBD2 covers 8 bases. The germline V gene has CDR1 SGHRS and CDR2 YFSETQ. Trimming cost V 0 bases and J 2 bases; bases outside gene matches: 7. The CDR3 is 16 amino acids. The CDR3 is CASSLGVSGDPYEQYF. DNA for the CDR3: TGCGCCAGCAGCTTGGGTGTTAGCGGGGACCCCTACGAGCAGTACTTC.

The CDR3 bases are TGTGCCAGCAGCTTAGGTGACAGGGCACAAGAGACCCAGTACTTC. Protein: CASSLGDRAQETQYF. The chain uses TRBV7-9 and TRBJ2-5; TRBD1 matches 7 bases. V gave up 1 base and J gave up 2 bases; unmatched junction bases: 4. The germline V gene has CDR1 SEHNR and CDR2 FQNEAQ (reference sequence). The CDR3 length is 15 residues.

V and J are TRBV7-9 and TRBJ1-6; 7 bases line up with TRBD1. The CDR3 covers 14 residues. Germline V lookup: CDR1 SEHNR, CDR2 FQNEAQ (reference sequence). The ends lost 5 bases at V and 12 bases at J; junction bases unmatched: 10. CDR3 DNA sequence: TGTGCCAGCAGCCAGGGACAGACCTCATTACCCCTCCACTTT. It specifies CASSQGQTSLPLHF.

This clone occurred once. CDR3 sequence (DNA): TGCAGCGTTGAGGGGTCCGCGGACGAGCAGTACTTC. It specifies CSVEGSADEQYF. V gene TRBV29-1 combines with J gene TRBJ2-7; D ambiguous. CDR1 and CDR2 from the germline V gene are SQVTM and ANQGSEA. This CDR3 is 12 amino acids long. V lost 3 bases to trimming and J lost 5 bases, with 11 bases between them.

The CDR3 protein is CASSLDWGTNTGELFF. The CDR3 coding sequence is TGTGCCAGCAGCTTAGATTGGGGGACGAACACCGGGGAGCTGTTTTTT. This chain uses TRBV5-4 with TRBJ2-2; D may match TRBD1 or TRBD2 (5 bases each). Germline V gene sequence: CDR1 SGHNT, CDR2 YYREEE (reference sequence). Trimming took 2 bases from V and 0 from J, leaving 11 bases between them. There are 16 residues in the CDR3.

The chain uses TRBV5-1 and TRBJ1-1; no clear D. This CDR3 is built from 16 residues. The V end was cut by 1 base, the J end by 1 base, with 14 bases between. The germline CDR1 and CDR2 sequences are SGHRS and YFSETQ. Written as DNA, the CDR3 is TGCGCCAGCAGCTTGATCCCGACCCCAGAGAACACTGAAGCTTTCTTT. It encodes CASSLIPTPENTEAFF.

Here the CDR3 reads CAIADYRSFLSGANVLTF. CDR3 in DNA: TGTGCCATCGCGGACTACAGAAGTTTCCTCTCTGGGGCCAACGTCCTGACTTTC. The chain is built from TRBV10-3 and TRBJ2-6, with D possibly matching TRBD2 (6 bases). The V gene lost 8 bases and the J gene lost 0 bases, with 20 bases spanning the gap. Germline V lookup: CDR1 ENHRY, CDR2 SYGVKD. This CDR3 spans 18 amino acids.

This clone was found a few times. V is TRBV2 and J is TRBJ1-6; 8 nucleotides align to TRBD1. This CDR3 has 16 amino acids. Germline values: CDR1 SNHLY, CDR2 FYNNEI. With 6 bases clipped from V and 0 bases from J, the junction kept 4 bases outside the gene matches. CDR3 sequence reads: CASSQGASSYNSPLHF. In DNA form, the CDR3 reads TGTGCCAGCAGCCAGGGGGCTAGCTCCTATAATTCACCCCTCCACTTT. The full variable domain, rest sourced from reference TRBV2 and TRBJ1-6, is EPEVTQTPSHQVTQMGQEVILRCVPISNHLYFYWYRQILGQKVEFLVSFYNNEISEKSEIFDDQFSVERPDGSNFTLKIRSTKLEDSAMYFCASSQGASSYNSPLHFGNGTRLTVT.

This chain connects TRBV3-1 (or the pseudogene TRBV3-2) to TRBJ2-7; D gene ambiguous. This CDR3 region has 12 residues. Trimming shortened V by 3 bases and J by 6 bases, and 9 bases separated the two germline ends. CDR1 and CDR2 from the germline V gene are LGHDT and YNNKEL (reference sequence). The CDR3 DNA sequence: TGTGCCAGCAGCCACACCGGTCGCGAGCAGTACTTC. This gives the protein CASSHTGREQYF.

The chain is built from TRBV6-5 and TRBJ2-1; a weak D match, TRBD2 (5 bases). The V end lost 2 bases, the J end lost 13 bases, and 21 bases lay between the germline ends. Germline CDR1 MNHEY, CDR2 SVGAGI. The CDR3 contains 15 residues. Here the CDR3 reads CASSYQSSDFSGQFF. The CDR3 DNA sequence: TGTGCCAGCAGTTACCAGTCATCGGACTTTTCAGGACAGTTCTTC.

The chain carries TRBV28 and TRBJ2-7, with D uncertain. V dropped 7 bases and J dropped 0 bases, with 13 bases sitting between them. CDR3 length equals 14 residues. Looked up from germline, CDR1 is MDHEN and CDR2 is SYDVKM. CDR3: CASINTASSYEQYF. The CDR3, as DNA: TGTGCCAGCATAAACACAGCGAGCTCCTACGAGCAGTACTTC.

The chain uses TRBV4-3 and TRBJ1-6; D ambiguous. Germline assignment: CDR1 LGHNA and CDR2 YSLEER. The length of the CDR3 is 15 residues. Trimming shortened V by 1 base and J by 7 bases, and 11 bases separated the two germline ends. CDR3 residues: CASSQGNGLNSPLHF. The CDR3, as DNA: TGCGCCAGCAGCCAAGGGAACGGTTTAAATTCACCCCTCCACTTT.